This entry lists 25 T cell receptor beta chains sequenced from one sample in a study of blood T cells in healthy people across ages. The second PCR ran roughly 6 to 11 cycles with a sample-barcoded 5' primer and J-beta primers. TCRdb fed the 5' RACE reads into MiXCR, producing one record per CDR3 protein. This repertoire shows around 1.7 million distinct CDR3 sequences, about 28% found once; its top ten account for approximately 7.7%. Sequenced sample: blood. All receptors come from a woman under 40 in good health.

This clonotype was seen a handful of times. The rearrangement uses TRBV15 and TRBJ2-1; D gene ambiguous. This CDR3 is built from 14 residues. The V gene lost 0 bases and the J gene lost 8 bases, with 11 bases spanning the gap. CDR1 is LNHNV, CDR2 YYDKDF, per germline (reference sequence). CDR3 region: CATSRDVGRHEQFF. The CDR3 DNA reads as TGTGCCACCAGCAGAGACGTGGGCCGACATGAGCAGTTCTTC.

CDR3 sequence reads: CASGGTASSGNTIYF. The CDR3 nucleotides are TGTGCCAGCGGGGGGACAGCGAGCTCTGGAAACACCATATATTTT. V usage is TRBV28 and J usage is TRBJ1-3; TRBD1 matches 7 bases. CDR1 is MDHEN and CDR2 is SYDVKM in the germline V gene. This CDR3 comprises 15 residues. The trim removed 8 bases at V and 0 bases at J, leaving 7 bases unmatched.

For the CDR3, the DNA is TGTGCCAGCAGTTACGAGGCAGGGGGCTGCAATGAGCAGTTCTTC. Translated: CASSYEAGGCNEQFF. V gene TRBV6-5 combines with J gene TRBJ2-1, with 8 bases identical to TRBD1. Trimming took 2 bases from V and 6 from J; bases not matched to a gene: 6. CDR1 is MNHEY and CDR2 is SVGAGI in the germline V gene. The CDR3 covers 15 residues.

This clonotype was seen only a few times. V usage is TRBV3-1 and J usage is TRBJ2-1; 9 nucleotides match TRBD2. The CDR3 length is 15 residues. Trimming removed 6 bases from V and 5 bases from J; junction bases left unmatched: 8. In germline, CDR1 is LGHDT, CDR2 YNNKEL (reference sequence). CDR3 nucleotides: TGTGCCAGCAGGGAGCGGGGGGTACAGGACAATGAGCAGTTCTTC. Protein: CASRERGVQDNEQFF.

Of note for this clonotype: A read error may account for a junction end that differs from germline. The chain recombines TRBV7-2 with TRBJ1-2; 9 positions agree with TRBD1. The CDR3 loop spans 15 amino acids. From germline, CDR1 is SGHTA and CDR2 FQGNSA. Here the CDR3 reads CASRGQGGANCGYTF. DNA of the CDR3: TGTGCCAGCAGGGGACAGGGAGGGGCTAACTGTGGCTACACCTTC.

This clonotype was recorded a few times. In nucleotides, the CDR3 is TGCAGTGCTGGTCTCCGGGGCGTAAATTTTAACTATGGCTACACCTTC. Its protein product is CSAGLRGVNFNYGYTF. This sequence joins TRBV20-1 and TRBJ1-2; D might be TRBD1 (5 bases). V was pared by 5 bases and J by 1 base, with 20 bases between. Germline V gene data show CDR1 as DFQATT and CDR2 as SNEGSKA (reference sequence). The length of the CDR3 is 16 residues.

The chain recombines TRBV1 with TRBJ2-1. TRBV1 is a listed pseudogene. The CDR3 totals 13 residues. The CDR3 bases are TGCACCAGCAGCCGAGGACCGAGCCATGAGCAGTTCTTC. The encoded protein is CTSSRGPSHEQFF.

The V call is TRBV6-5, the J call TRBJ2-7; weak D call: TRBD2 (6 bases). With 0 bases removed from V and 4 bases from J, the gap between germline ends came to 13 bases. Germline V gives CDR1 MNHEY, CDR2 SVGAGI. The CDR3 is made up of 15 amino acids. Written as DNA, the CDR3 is TGTGCCAGCAGTTACTCGGCACTAGCAAAATACGAGCAGTACTTC. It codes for CASSYSALAKYEQYF.

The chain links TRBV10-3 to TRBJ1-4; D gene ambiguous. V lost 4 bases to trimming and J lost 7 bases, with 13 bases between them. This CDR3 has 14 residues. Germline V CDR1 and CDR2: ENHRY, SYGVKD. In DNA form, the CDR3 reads TGTGCCATCAGTGCCACCGCCGTCGGTGAAAAACTGTTTTTT. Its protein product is CAISATAVGEKLFF.

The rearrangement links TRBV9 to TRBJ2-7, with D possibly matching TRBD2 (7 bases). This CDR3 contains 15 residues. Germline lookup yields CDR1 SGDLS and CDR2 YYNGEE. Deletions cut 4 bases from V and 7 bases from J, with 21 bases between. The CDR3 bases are TGTGCCAGCAGCCCCAGGGCGGGGGCCAACAATGAGCAGTACTTC. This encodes CASSPRAGANNEQYF.

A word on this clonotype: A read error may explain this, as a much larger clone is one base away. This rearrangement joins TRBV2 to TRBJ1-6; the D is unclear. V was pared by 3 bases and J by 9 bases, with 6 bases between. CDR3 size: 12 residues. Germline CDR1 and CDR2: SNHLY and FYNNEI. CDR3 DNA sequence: TGTGCCAGCAGTGACGGCTTTTCACCCCTCCACTTT. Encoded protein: CASSDGFSPLHF.

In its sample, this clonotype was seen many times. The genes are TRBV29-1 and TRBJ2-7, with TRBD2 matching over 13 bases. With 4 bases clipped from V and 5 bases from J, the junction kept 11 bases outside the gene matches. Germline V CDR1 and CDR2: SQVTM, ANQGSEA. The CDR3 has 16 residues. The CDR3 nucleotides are TGCAGCGTTGCCGAGGGACTAGCGGGAAGAGTCCACGAGCAGTACTTC. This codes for CSVAEGLAGRVHEQYF.

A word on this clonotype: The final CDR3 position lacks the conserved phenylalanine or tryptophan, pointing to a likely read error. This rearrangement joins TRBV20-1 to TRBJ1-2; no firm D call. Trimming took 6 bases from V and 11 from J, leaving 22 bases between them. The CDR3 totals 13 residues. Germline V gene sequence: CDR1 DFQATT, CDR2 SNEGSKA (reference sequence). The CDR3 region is CSAAGENPMGYTL. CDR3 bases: TGCAGTGCAGCCGGAGAGAATCCTATGGGGTACACCTTA.

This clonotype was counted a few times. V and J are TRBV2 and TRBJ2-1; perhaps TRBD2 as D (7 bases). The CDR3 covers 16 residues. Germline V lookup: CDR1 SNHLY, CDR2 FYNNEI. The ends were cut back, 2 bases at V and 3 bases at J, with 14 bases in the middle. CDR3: CASSEPRGAGYNEQFF. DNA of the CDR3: TGTGCCAGCAGTGAACCCCGGGGGGCTGGCTACAATGAGCAGTTCTTC.

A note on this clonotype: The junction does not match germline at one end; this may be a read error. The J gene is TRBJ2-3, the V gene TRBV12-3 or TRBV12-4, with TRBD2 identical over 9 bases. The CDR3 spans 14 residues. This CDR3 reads CASRVGLAADMQYF. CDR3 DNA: TGTGCCAGCAGGGTGGGACTAGCAGCTGATATGCAGTATTTT.

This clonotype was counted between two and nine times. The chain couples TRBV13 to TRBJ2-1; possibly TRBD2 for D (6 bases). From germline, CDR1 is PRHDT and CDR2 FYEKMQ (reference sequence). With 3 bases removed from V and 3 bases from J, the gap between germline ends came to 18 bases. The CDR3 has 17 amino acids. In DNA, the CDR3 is TGTGCCAGCAGCTTCTTACGGGAGTCCGGTCTCTACAATGAGCAGTTCTTC. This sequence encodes CASSFLRESGLYNEQFF.

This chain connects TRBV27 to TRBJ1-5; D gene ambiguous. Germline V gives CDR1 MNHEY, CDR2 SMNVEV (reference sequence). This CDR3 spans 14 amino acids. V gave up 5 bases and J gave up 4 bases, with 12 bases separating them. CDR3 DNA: TGTGCCAGCAGTCCCTTAAAGGGAAATCAGCCCCAGCATTTT. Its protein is CASSPLKGNQPQHF.

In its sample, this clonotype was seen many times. The CDR3 reads CATSEGNYGYTF. The CDR3 coding sequence is TGTGCCACCAGTGAGGGGAACTATGGCTACACCTTC. J is TRBJ1-2 and V is TRBV24-1; D is undetermined. Germline CDR1 KGHDR, CDR2 SFDVKD. This CDR3 is 12 amino acids long. V lost 4 bases and J lost 2, with 4 bases in between.

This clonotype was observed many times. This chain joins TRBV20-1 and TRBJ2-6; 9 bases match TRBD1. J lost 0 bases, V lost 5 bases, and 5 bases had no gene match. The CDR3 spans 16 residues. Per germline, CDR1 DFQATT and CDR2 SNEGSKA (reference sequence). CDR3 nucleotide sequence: TGCAGTGCTGAGGACAGGGGATACTCTGGGGCCAACGTCCTGACTTTC. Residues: CSAEDRGYSGANVLTF.

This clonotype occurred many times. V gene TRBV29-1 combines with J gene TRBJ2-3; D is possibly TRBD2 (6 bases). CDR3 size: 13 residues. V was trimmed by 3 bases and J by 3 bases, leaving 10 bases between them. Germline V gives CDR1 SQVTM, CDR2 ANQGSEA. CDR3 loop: CSVEGLGTDTQYF. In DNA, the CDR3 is TGCAGCGTTGAGGGACTGGGAACAGATACGCAGTATTTT.

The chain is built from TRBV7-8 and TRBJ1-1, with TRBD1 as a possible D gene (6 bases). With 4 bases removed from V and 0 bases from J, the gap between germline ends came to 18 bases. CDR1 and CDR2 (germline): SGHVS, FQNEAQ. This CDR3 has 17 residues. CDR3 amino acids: CASSSKRTVAMNTEAFF. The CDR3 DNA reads TGTGCCAGCAGCTCTAAAAGGACAGTGGCCATGAACACTGAAGCTTTCTTT.

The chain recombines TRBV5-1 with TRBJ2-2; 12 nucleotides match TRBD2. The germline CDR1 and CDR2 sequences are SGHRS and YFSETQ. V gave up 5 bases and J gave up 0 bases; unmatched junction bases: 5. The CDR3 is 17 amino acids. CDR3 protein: CASRSSGGGANTGELFF. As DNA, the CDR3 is TGCGCCAGCAGATCTAGCGGGGGGGGAGCGAACACCGGGGAGCTGTTTTTT.

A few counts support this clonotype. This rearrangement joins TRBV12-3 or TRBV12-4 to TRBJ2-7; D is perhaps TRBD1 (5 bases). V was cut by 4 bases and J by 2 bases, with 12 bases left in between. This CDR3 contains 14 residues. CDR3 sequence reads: CASSWAGPTYEQYF. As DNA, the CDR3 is TGTGCCAGCAGTTGGGCAGGGCCAACCTACGAGCAGTACTTC.

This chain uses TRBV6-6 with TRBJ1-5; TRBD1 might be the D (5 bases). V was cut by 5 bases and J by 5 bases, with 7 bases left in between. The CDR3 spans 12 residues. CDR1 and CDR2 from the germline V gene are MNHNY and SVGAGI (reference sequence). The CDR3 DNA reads TGTGCCAGCAGTAGACAGTATCAGCCCCAGCATTTT. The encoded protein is CASSRQYQPQHF.

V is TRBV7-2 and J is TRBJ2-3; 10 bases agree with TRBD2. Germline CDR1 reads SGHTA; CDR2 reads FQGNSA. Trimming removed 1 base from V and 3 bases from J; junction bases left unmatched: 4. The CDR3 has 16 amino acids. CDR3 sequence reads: CASSLELAGLTDTQYF. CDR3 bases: TGTGCCAGCAGCTTAGAACTAGCGGGGTTGACAGATACGCAGTATTTT.